A single sample gave rise to the 9 T cell receptor beta chains below, sequenced in a study of PD-L1 blockade in urothelial cancer. Repertoires were generated with immunoSEQ multiplex PCR, while TCRdb's copy carries only in-frame clones and drops some. The table has about 52,000 clones, approximately 84% seen once. The time point: pretreatment peripheral blood. The sample in question was PBMCs, obtained around atezolizumab (anti-PD-L1) treatment. These TCRs come from a man in his fifties with urothelial cancer.

The V call is TRBV14, the J call TRBJ2-5; the D gene is possibly TRBD1 (6 bases). Germline lookup yields CDR1 SGHDN and CDR2 FVKESK. V lost 0 bases to trimming and J lost 0 bases, with 14 bases between them. The CDR3 runs to 17 residues. CDR3 coding DNA: TGTGCCAGCAGCCAAGAGGGTTCCAGGGGATACCAAGAGACCCAGTACTTC. This sequence encodes CASSQEGSRGYQETQYF.

Only a few counts were recorded for this clone. This chain uses TRBV20-1 with TRBJ2-3; D gene ambiguous. This CDR3 has 8 residues. Germline V gene data show CDR1 as DFQATT and CDR2 as SNEGSKA (reference sequence). The V gene lost 6 bases and the J gene lost 8 bases, with 3 bases spanning the gap. This chain's CDR3 is CSAGTQYF. Here the CDR3 DNA reads TGCAGTGCCGGTACGCAGTATTTT.

This clone has only one observation. The V gene is TRBV5-1, the J gene TRBJ2-1; TRBD1 aligns across 8 bases. Germline V gene sequence: CDR1 SGHRS, CDR2 YFSETQ. Trimming took 4 bases from V and 6 from J; bases not matched to a gene: 9. The CDR3 loop spans 15 amino acids. The CDR3 DNA is TGCGCCAGCAGCCCCCGGACAGGGTTTTCCAATGAGCAGTTCTTC. Protein product: CASSPRTGFSNEQFF. Full variable domain (missing parts from reference TRBV5-1 and TRBJ2-1): KAGVTQTPRYLIKTRGQQVTLSCSPISGHRSVSWYQQTPGQGLQFLFEYFSETQRNKGNFPGRFSGRQFSNSRSEMNVSTLELGDSALYLCASSPRTGFSNEQFFGPGTRLTVL.

The chain carries TRBV6-6 and TRBJ2-2; D is unclear. CDR1 is MNHNY and CDR2 is SVGAGI in the germline V gene (reference sequence). CDR3 length: 12 residues. With 6 bases removed from V and 6 bases from J, the gap between germline ends came to 8 bases. The CDR3 bases are TGTGCCAGCAGCCCTATAGCCGGGGAGCTGTTTTTT. Its protein is CASSPIAGELFF.

The genes are TRBV28 and TRBJ2-7, with 10 bases fitting TRBD2. The CDR3 is 15 residues long. Germline CDR1 MDHEN, CDR2 SYDVKM. With V trimmed by 5 bases and J by 2 bases, 6 bases remained unmatched. CDR3 residues: CASSGGLAVTYEQYF. CDR3 nucleotides: TGTGCCAGCAGTGGCGGACTAGCGGTTACCTACGAGCAGTACTTC. The full variable domain, completed using reference TRBV28 and TRBJ2-7, is DVKVTQSSRYLVKRTGEKVFLECVQDMDHENMFWYRQDPGLGLRLIYFSYDVKMKEKGDIPEGYSVSREKKERFSLILESASTNQTSMYLCASSGGLAVTYEQYFGPGTRLTVT.

This clone was observed a few times. The chain recombines TRBV4-1 with TRBJ2-7; TRBD1 matches at 7 bases. The CDR3 extends over 13 amino acids. Losses at the gene ends were 5 bases for V and 4 bases for J; bases not matched to a gene: 5. The germline V gene has CDR1 MGHRA and CDR2 YSYEKL. CDR3 protein: CASSDRVGYEQYF. The CDR3 DNA reads as TGCGCCAGCAGCGACAGGGTAGGGTACGAGCAGTACTTC.

The chain is built from TRBV13 and TRBJ2-1; no definite D call. Germline loops: CDR1 PRHDT, CDR2 FYEKMQ (reference sequence). The CDR3 covers 12 residues. V lost 6 bases and J lost 8, with 11 bases in between. In DNA form, the CDR3 reads TGTGCCAGCAGTCCTAATCGGGATGAGCAGTTCTTC. Protein: CASSPNRDEQFF.

The rearrangement links TRBV28 to TRBJ1-4; no clear D. The CDR3 has 18 amino acids. The germline V and J ends were trimmed by 3 bases and 6 bases, with 23 bases remaining between them. Per germline, CDR1 MDHEN and CDR2 SYDVKM. As DNA, the CDR3 is TGTGCCAGCAGTTTTCCTCGTACGTTATTTGGCCCCTATGAAAAACTGTTTTTT. This encodes CASSFPRTLFGPYEKLFF.

This chain connects TRBV18 to TRBJ1-5, with TRBD1 identical over 8 bases. This CDR3 contains 15 residues. Unmatched junction bases numbered 10, after V lost 6 bases and J lost 6 bases. From germline, CDR1 is KGHSH and CDR2 LQKENI. In DNA form, the CDR3 reads TGTGCCAGCTCGGAATCAGGGGGCGCGAGTCAGCCCCAGCATTTT. Translated, it gives CASSESGGASQPQHF. Based on the CDR3 plus reference TRBV18 and TRBJ1-5, the full variable domain is NAGVMQNPRHLVRRRGQEARLRCSPMKGHSHVYWYRQLPEEGLKFMVYLQKENIIDESGMPKERFSAEFPKEGPSILRIQQVVRGDSAAYFCASSESGGASQPQHFGDGTRLSIL.